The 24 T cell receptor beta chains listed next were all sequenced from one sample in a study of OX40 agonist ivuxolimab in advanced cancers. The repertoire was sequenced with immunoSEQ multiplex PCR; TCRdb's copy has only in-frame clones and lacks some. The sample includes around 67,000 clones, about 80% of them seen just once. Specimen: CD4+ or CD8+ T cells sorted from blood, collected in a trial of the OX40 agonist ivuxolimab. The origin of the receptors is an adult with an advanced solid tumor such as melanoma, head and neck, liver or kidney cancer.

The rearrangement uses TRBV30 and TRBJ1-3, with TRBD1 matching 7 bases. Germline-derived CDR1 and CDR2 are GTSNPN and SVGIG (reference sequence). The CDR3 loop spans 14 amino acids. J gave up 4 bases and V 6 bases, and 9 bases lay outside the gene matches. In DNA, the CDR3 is TGTGCCTGCGCGACAGGGATGAAAGGAAACACCATATATTTT. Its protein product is CACATGMKGNTIYF. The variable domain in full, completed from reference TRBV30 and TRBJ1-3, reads SQTIHQWPATLVQPVGSPLSLECTVEGTSNPNLYWYRQAAGRGLQLLFYSVGIGQISSEVPQNLSASRPQDRQFILSSKKLLLSDSGFYLCACATGMKGNTIYFGEGSWLTVV.

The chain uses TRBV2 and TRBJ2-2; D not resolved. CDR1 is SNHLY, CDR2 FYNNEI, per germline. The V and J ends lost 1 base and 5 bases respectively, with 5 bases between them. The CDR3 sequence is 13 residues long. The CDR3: CASSEVVTGELFF. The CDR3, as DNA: TGTGCCAGCAGTGAAGTGGTTACCGGGGAGCTGTTTTTT.

The CDR3 DNA reads as TGTGCCAGCAGTGTATCGGCAGCCGCCGAGCAGTACTTC. This gives the protein CASSVSAAAEQYF. The chain combines TRBV2 with TRBJ2-7; no firm D call. V lost 4 bases and J 6 bases, leaving 13 bases between the germline ends. The CDR3 has 13 residues. Germline values: CDR1 SNHLY, CDR2 FYNNEI.

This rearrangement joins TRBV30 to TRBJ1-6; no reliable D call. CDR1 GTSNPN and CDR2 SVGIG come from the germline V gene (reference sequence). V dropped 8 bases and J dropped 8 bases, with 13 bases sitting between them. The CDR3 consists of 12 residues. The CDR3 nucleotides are TGTGCCAGAGCGACCAGCCATTCACCCCTCCACTTT. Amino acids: CARATSHSPLHF. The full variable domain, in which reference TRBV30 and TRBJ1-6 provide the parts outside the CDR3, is SQTIHQWPATLVQPVGSPLSLECTVEGTSNPNLYWYRQAAGRGLQLLFYSVGIGQISSEVPQNLSASRPQDRQFILSSKKLLLSDSGFYLCARATSHSPLHFGNGTRLTVT.

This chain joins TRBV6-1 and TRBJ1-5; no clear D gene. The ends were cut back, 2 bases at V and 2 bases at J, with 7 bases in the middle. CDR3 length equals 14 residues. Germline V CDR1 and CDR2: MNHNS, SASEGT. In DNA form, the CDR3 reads TGTGCCAGCAGTGAAAACGGGGGCAATCAGCCCCAGCATTTT. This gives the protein CASSENGGNQPQHF.

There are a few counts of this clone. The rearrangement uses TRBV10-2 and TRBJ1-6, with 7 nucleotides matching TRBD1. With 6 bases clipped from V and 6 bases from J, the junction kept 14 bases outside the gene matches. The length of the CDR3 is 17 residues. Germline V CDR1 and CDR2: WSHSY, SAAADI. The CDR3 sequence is CASSYPLGGLGNSPLHF. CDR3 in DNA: TGCGCCAGCAGCTATCCATTAGGGGGCTTAGGTAATTCACCCCTCCACTTT.

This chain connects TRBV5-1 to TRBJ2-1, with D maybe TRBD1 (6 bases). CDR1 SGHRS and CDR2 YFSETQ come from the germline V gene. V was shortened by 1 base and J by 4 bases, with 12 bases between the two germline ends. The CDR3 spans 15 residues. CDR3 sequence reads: CASSLIAGEYNEQFF. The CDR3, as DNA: TGCGCCAGCAGCTTGATTGCAGGGGAGTACAATGAGCAGTTCTTC.

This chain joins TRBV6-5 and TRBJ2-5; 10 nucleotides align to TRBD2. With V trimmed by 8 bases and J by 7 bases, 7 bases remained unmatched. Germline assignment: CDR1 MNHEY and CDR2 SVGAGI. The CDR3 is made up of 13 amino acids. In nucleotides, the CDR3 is TGTGCCAGCCGGACTAGCGGCCCTGGGACCCAGTACTTC. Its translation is CASRTSGPGTQYF.

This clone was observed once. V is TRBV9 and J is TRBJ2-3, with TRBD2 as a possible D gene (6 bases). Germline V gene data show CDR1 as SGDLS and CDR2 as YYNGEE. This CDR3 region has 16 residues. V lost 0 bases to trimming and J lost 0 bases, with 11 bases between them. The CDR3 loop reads CASSVDGGASTDTQYF. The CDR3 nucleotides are TGTGCCAGCAGCGTAGATGGCGGGGCAAGCACAGATACGCAGTATTTT.

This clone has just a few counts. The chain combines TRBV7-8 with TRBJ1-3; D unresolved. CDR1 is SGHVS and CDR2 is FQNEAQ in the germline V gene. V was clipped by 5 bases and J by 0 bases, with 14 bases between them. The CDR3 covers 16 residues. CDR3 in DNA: TGTGCCAGCAGCGGAATAGAGGCCCTCTCTGGAAACACCATATATTTT. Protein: CASSGIEALSGNTIYF. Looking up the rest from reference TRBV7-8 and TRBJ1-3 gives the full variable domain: GAGVSQSPRYKVAKRGQDVALRCDPISGHVSLFWYQQALGQGPEFLTYFQNEAQLDKSGLPSDRFFAERPEGSVSTLKIQRTQQEDSAVYLCASSGIEALSGNTIYFGEGSWLTVV.

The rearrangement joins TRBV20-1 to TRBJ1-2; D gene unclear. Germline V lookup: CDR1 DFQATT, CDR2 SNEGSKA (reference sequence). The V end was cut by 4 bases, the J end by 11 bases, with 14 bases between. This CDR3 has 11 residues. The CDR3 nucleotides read TGCAGTGCTAATACCCCAGGAGATTACACCTTC. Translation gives CSANTPGDYTF.

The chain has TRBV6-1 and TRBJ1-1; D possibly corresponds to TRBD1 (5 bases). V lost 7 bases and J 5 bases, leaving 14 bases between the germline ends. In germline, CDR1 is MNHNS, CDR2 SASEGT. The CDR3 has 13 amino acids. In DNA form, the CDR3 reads TGTGCCAGCAAGGGTTCCCCAGGGACTGAAGCTTTCTTT. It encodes CASKGSPGTEAFF.

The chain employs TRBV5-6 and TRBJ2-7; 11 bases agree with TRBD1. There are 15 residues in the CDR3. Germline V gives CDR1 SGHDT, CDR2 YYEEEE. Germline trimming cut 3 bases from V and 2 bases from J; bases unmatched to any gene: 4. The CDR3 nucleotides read TGTGCCAGCAGCTGGGACAGGGGGGATGCCTACGAGCAGTACTTC. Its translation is CASSWDRGDAYEQYF.

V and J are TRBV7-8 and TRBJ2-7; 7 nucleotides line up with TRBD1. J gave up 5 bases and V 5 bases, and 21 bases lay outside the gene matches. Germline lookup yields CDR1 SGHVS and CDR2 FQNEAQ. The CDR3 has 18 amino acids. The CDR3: CASSPRRDRFVGDNEQYF. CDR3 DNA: TGTGCCAGCAGCCCACGCCGGGACAGATTCGTGGGGGACAACGAGCAGTACTTC.

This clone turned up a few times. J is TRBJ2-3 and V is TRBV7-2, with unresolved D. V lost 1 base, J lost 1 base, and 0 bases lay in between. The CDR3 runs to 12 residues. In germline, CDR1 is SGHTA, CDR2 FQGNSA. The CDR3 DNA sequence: TGTGCCAGCAGCTTAGGCACAGATACGCAGTATTTT. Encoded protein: CASSLGTDTQYF.

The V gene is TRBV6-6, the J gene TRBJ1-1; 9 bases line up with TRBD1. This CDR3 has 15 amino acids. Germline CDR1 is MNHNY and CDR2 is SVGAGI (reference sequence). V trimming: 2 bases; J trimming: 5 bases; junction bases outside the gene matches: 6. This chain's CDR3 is CASSYQTGGGTEAFF. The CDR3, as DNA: TGTGCCAGCAGTTACCAGACAGGGGGTGGGACTGAAGCTTTCTTT.

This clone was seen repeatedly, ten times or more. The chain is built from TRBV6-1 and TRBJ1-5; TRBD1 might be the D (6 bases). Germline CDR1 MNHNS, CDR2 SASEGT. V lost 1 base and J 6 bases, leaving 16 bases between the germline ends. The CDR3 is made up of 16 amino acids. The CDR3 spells CASSEVVPGEGQPQHF. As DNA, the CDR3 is TGTGCCAGCAGTGAAGTAGTTCCAGGGGAAGGTCAGCCCCAGCATTTT.

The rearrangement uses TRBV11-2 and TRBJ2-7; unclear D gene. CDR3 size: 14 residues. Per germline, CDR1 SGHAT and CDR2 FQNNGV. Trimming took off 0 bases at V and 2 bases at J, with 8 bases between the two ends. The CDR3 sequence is CASSLEWGPYEQYF. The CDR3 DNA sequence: TGTGCCAGCAGCTTAGAGTGGGGTCCCTACGAGCAGTACTTC. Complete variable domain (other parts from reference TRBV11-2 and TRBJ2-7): EAGVAQSPRYKIIEKRQSVAFWCNPISGHATLYWYQQILGQGPKLLIQFQNNGVVDDSQLPKDRFSAERLKGVDSTLKIQPAKLEDSAVYLCASSLEWGPYEQYFGPGTRLTVT.

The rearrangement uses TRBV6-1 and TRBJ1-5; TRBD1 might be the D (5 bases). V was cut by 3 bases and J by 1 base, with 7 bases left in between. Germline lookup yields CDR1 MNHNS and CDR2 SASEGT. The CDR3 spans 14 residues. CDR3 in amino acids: CASSDRGSNQPQHF. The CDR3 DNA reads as TGTGCCAGCAGTGACCGGGGGAGCAATCAGCCCCAGCATTTT.

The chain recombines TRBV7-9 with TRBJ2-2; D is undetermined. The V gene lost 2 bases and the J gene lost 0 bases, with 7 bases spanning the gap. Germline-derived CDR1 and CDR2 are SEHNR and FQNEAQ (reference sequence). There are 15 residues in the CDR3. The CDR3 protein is CASSLSTSNTGELFF. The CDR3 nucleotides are TGTGCCAGCAGCTTAAGTACATCGAACACCGGGGAGCTGTTTTTT.

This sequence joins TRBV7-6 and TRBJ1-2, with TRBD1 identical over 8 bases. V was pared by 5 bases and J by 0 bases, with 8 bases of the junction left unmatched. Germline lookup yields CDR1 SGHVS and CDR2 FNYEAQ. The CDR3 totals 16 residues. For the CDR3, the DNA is TGTGCCAGCAGCGCCGATCCGGGACAGGCTAACTATGGCTACACCTTC. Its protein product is CASSADPGQANYGYTF.

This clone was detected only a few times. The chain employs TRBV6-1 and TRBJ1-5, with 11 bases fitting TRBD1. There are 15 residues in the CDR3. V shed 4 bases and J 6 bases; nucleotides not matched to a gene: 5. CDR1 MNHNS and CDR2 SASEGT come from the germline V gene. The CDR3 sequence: CASSAGTGGSQPQHF. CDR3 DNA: TGTGCCAGCAGTGCCGGGACAGGGGGATCTCAGCCCCAGCATTTT.

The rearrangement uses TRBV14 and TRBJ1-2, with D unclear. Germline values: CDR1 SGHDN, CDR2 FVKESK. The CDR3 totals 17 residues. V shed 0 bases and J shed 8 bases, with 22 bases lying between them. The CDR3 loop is CASSQEQRGLTSGGYTF. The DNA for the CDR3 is TGTGCCAGCAGCCAAGAGCAACGTGGCCTAACTTCGGGGGGCTACACCTTC.

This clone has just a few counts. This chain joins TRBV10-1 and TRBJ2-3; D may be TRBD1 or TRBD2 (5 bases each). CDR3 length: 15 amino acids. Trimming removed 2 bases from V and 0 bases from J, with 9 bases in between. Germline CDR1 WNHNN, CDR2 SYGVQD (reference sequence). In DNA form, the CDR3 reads TGCGCCAGCAGTGAGGGGACCGCCAGCACAGATACGCAGTATTTT. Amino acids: CASSEGTASTDTQYF.